The 4 T cell receptor beta chains listed next were all sequenced from one sample in a study of blood T cell repertoires in COVID-19. Measured with immunoSEQ multiplex PCR; TCRdb has only the in-frame clones, and not every one. The sample lists approximately 280,000 clones, roughly 90% occurring once. Sequenced sample: peripheral blood. The receptors here all came from a man aged 50-59 years with acute or convalescent COVID-19.

The chain recombines TRBV30 with TRBJ1-6, with a possible D match to TRBD1 (5 bases). The V gene lost 4 bases and the J gene lost 5 bases, with 6 bases spanning the gap. This CDR3 contains 12 residues. The V gene's germline CDR1 is GTSNPN and CDR2 SVGIG (reference sequence). The CDR3 DNA is TGTGCCTGGACAGGGAATAATTCACCCCTCCACTTT. It yields the protein CAWTGNNSPLHF.

The V gene is TRBV30, the J gene TRBJ2-1, with 15 bases matching TRBD2. The ends lost 4 bases at V and 7 bases at J; junction bases unmatched: 2. This CDR3 spans 14 amino acids. Germline V gene lookup returns CDR1 GTSNPN and CDR2 SVGIG (reference sequence). In nucleotides, the CDR3 is TGTGCCTGGACCGGGACTAGCGGGGGGAATGAGCAGTTCTTC. Translation gives CAWTGTSGGNEQFF.

In this sample, this clone turned up once. The CDR3 loop reads CASSVDRKGTGELFF. CDR3 bases: TGTGCCAGCAGCGTCGACAGGAAAGGCACCGGGGAGCTGTTTTTT. V usage is TRBV9 and J usage is TRBJ2-2; tentatively, D is TRBD1 (6 bases). Between the trimmed V and J ends, which lost 2 bases and 4 bases, there was a span of 12 bases. CDR3 length: 15 residues. Germline V CDR1 and CDR2: SGDLS, YYNGEE.

The sample holds one count of this clone. The chain uses TRBV5-4 and TRBJ1-1; D is perhaps TRBD1 (5 bases). Looked up from germline, CDR1 is SGHNT and CDR2 is YYREEE (reference sequence). The CDR3 is 13 residues long. Trimming shortened V by 0 bases and J by 3 bases, and 6 bases separated the two germline ends. CDR3 in DNA: TGTGCCAGCAGCTTGGGGGGGGACACTGAAGCTTTCTTT. Amino acid sequence: CASSLGGDTEAFF. Together with reference TRBV5-4 and TRBJ1-1, the CDR3 gives the full variable domain: ETGVTQSPTHLIKTRGQQVTLRCSSQSGHNTVSWYQQALGQGPQFIFQYYREEENGRGNFPPRFSGLQFPNYSSELNVNALELDDSALYLCASSLGGDTEAFFGQGTRLTVV.